This T cell receptor beta chain was sequenced for a study of shared clonotypes between healthy human individuals. Note on this clone: Its antigen is not identified.

Method: immunoSEQ multiplex PCR; TCRdb's copy keeps in-frame clones and lacks some. Found here are around 2.1 million clones, about 92% of them singletons; the top ten hold 1.5% to 2%. Study-wide points: Four donors shared about 5% of their naive CD4 clonotypes.

CD8 cells regarded as naive lacked CD45RO, were positively chosen for CCR7, and omitted terminally differentiated effector memory CD45RA+ cells. Germline assignment: CDR1 MNHNS and CDR2 SASEGT. The CDR3 covers 15 residues. The V and J ends lost 5 bases and 6 bases, in that order; junction bases with no gene match: 4. This receptor was obtained from a man aged 18 to 30 in good health. Some clones in this sample may be carry-over from other donors' samples. The material sequenced was naive CD8+ T cells from PBMCs. The chain joins TRBV6-1 to TRBJ2-7; 16 bases are a match to TRBD2. The CDR3 DNA is TGTGCCAGCAGTCCGGGACTAGCGGGAGGGGTCGAGCAGTACTTC. Residues: CASSPGLAGGVEQYF.